Below are 26 T cell receptor beta chains sequenced from a single sample in a study of vaccination and CD4 T cells after COVID-19 (dated by TCRdb to the early 2020s). The treatment or condition label, read with the paper, signifies: roughly ten-day PBMC culture with coronavirus spike peptide pools or control peptides (ViraFEST assay). What these receptors recognize is not known. The library was prepared using PCR. Sequencing instrument: Illumina iSeq 100. At the Johns Hopkins FTIC core, DNA from the cultured CD4+ T cells underwent TCR sequencing with the Oncomine TCR Beta short-read assay. The public reads were reprocessed in TCRdb via fastp at Q25 and MiXCR, keeping in-frame beta chains. Rows matching on CDR3 protein sequence are summarized as one entry with the most common DNA and genes. Recorded for this sample are about 7,100 distinct CDR3 sequences; roughly 76% of them occurred a single time. The biggest ten clones account for around 17% of the sample.

Sequencing was done on a sample of CD4+ T cells from blood, cultured in vitro. These receptors originate from a human donor who had recovered from COVID-19.

The chain combines TRBV6-1 with TRBJ1-1, with 9 bases matching TRBD1. V shed 5 bases and J 1 base; nucleotides not matched to a gene: 5. The CDR3 has 15 amino acids. Looked up from germline, CDR1 is MNHNS and CDR2 is SASEGT. The CDR3 DNA reads TGTGCCAGCAGTCCACAGGGGGCCGGGAACACTGAAGCTTTCTTT. Protein product: CASSPQGAGNTEAFF.

The chain is built from TRBV20-1 and TRBJ2-7; TRBD2 matches 10 bases. V shed 0 bases, J shed 6 bases, and the junction held 5 bases outside the gene matches. The V gene's germline CDR1 is DFQATT and CDR2 SNEGSKA (reference sequence). The CDR3 contains 14 residues. The CDR3 loop is CSARDRRTSGEQYF. The CDR3 DNA is TGCAGTGCTAGAGATCGCAGGACTAGCGGCGAGCAGTACTTC.

In this sample, this clonotype is large. The chain joins TRBV24-1 to TRBJ2-2; possible D gene TRBD2, 6 bases. This CDR3 has 15 residues. Germline V gene sequence: CDR1 KGHDR, CDR2 SFDVKD. Trimming cost V 9 bases and J 0 bases, with 13 bases left between them. The CDR3 loop is CATGPAGPNTGELFF. CDR3 DNA sequence: TGTGCCACCGGCCCTGCGGGACCGAACACCGGGGAGCTGTTTTTT.

The rearrangement uses TRBV28 and TRBJ1-5; D might be TRBD1 (5 bases). Trimming stripped 5 bases from V and 7 bases from J, with 18 bases between. CDR3 length equals 15 residues. Germline lookup yields CDR1 MDHEN and CDR2 SYDVKM. CDR3 in amino acids: CASSGGVGSEQPQHF. Written as DNA, the CDR3 is TGTGCCAGCAGTGGAGGGGTCGGATCGGAACAGCCCCAGCATTTT.

The chain combines TRBV6-5 with TRBJ1-2, with a tentative D call TRBD1 (6 bases). The V end was cut by 0 bases, the J end by 5 bases, with 19 bases between. The CDR3 extends over 17 amino acids. CDR1 is MNHEY and CDR2 is SVGAGI in the germline V gene. The CDR3 DNA reads TGTGCCAGCAGTTACTCTGGGGGCGGCAGGGTGTTGTATGGCTACACCTTC. Protein: CASSYSGGGRVLYGYTF.

This clonotype came up once. V is TRBV20-1 and J is TRBJ2-3; the match to TRBD2 covers 12 bases. CDR1 is DFQATT, CDR2 SNEGSKA, per germline (reference sequence). The CDR3 sequence is 18 residues long. Unmatched junction bases numbered 19, after V lost 5 bases and J lost 7 bases. In DNA, the CDR3 is TGCAGTGCTGGGCTAGCGGGAGGGCGCTTGGGTAGGTTGTATACGCAGTATTTT. Its translation is CSAGLAGGRLGRLYTQYF.

CDR3 amino acids: CASSYPDRDQPQHF. As DNA, the CDR3 is TGTGCCAGCAGTTACCCAGATCGCGATCAGCCCCAGCATTTT. This chain joins TRBV6-5 and TRBJ1-5; no firm D call. Germline-derived CDR1 and CDR2 are MNHEY and SVGAGI. CDR3 length: 14 amino acids. V lost 2 bases, J lost 5 bases, and 10 bases lay in between.

For the CDR3, the DNA is TGTGCCACCAGTGTAAGTCTTGGGGCCAAGGGCCCTTCCGAGACCCAGTACTTC. Translation gives CATSVSLGAKGPSETQYF. The rearrangement links TRBV24-1 to TRBJ2-5; a possible D gene is TRBD1 (5 bases). Germline loops: CDR1 KGHDR, CDR2 SFDVKD. The CDR3 is made up of 18 amino acids. V lost 5 bases and J lost 5, with 26 bases in between.

This clonotype has only one observation. V and J are TRBV24-1 and TRBJ2-2; D is uncertain. Trimming left V 3 bases short and J 0 bases short, with 10 bases between. CDR1 KGHDR and CDR2 SFDVKD come from the germline V gene. The CDR3 has 16 residues. The CDR3 sequence is CATSDRGNPNTGELFF. Written as DNA, the CDR3 is TGTGCCACCAGTGATAGAGGAAACCCGAACACCGGGGAGCTGTTTTTT.

The chain couples TRBV7-9 to TRBJ2-5, with TRBD2 as a possible D gene (5 bases). Germline CDR1 and CDR2: SEHNR and FQNEAQ (reference sequence). The CDR3 is made up of 17 amino acids. V lost 8 bases, J lost 1 base, and 23 bases lay in between. The CDR3 nucleotides read TGTGCCAGCCTTCCCGGTTTAGGCTTCGGACTCCAAGAGACCCAGTACTTC. Protein sequence: CASLPGLGFGLQETQYF.

The genes are TRBV29-1 and TRBJ2-2, with a weak D call TRBD1 (5 bases). There are 15 residues in the CDR3. Per germline, CDR1 SQVTM and CDR2 ANQGSEA. V lost 0 bases, J lost 1 base, and 9 bases lay in between. The CDR3 spells CSVEDLTENTGELFF. In DNA, the CDR3 is TGCAGCGTTGAAGACCTGACAGAGAACACCGGGGAGCTGTTTTTT.

This chain joins TRBV20-1 and TRBJ1-5; D remains unclear. V lost 2 bases and J 2 bases, leaving 16 bases between the germline ends. In germline, CDR1 is DFQATT, CDR2 SNEGSKA (reference sequence). This CDR3 comprises 16 residues. CDR3 DNA sequence: TGCAGTGCTAGACCTCGGAGGGCATGGGGCAATCAGCCCCAGCATTTT. It is translated as CSARPRRAWGNQPQHF.

This clonotype was seen a few times. J is TRBJ1-5 and V is TRBV20-1; 9 nucleotides match TRBD1. V was pared by 5 bases and J by 4 bases, with 3 bases of the junction left unmatched. The germline gives CDR1 DFQATT, CDR2 SNEGSKA (reference sequence). This CDR3 contains 13 residues. The CDR3 spells CSAYGQGNQPQHF. The CDR3 DNA sequence: TGCAGTGCTTACGGACAGGGGAATCAGCCCCAGCATTTT.

The chain links TRBV25-1 to TRBJ1-3; D remains ambiguous. The CDR3 is 15 residues long. Germline lookup yields CDR1 MGHDK and CDR2 SYGVNS. V gave up 3 bases and J gave up 2 bases, with 11 bases separating them. The DNA for the CDR3 is TGTGCCAGCAGTGACTTCAAGAAAACTGGAAACACCATATATTTT. The encoded protein is CASSDFKKTGNTIYF.

This clonotype is deemed large. The V gene is TRBV20-1, the J gene TRBJ2-7; perhaps TRBD1 as D (5 bases). Germline CDR1 is DFQATT and CDR2 is SNEGSKA (reference sequence). Trimming took off 1 base at V and 5 bases at J, with 15 bases between the two ends. This CDR3 has 14 residues. CDR3: CSARVISGYHEQYF. In DNA form, the CDR3 reads TGCAGTGCTAGAGTCATCTCAGGGTACCACGAGCAGTACTTC.

The chain joins TRBV7-6 to TRBJ1-1, with TRBD1 as a possible D gene (5 bases). There are 14 residues in the CDR3. The V end lost 3 bases, the J end lost 4 bases, and 12 bases lay between the germline ends. Germline CDR1 and CDR2: SGHVS and FNYEAQ. CDR3 residues: CASSFGGGGTEAFF. The DNA of the CDR3 is TGTGCCAGCAGCTTCGGGGGGGGAGGCACTGAAGCTTTCTTT. Drawing the rest from reference TRBV7-6 and TRBJ1-1, the complete variable domain is GAGVSQSPRYKVTKRGQDVALRCDPISGHVSLYWYRQALGQGPEFLTYFNYEAQQDKSGLPNDRFSAERPEGSISTLTIQRTEQRDSAMYRCASSFGGGGTEAFFGQGTRLTVV.

The V gene is TRBV27, the J gene TRBJ2-2; 7 bases map to TRBD1. CDR1 MNHEY and CDR2 SMNVEV come from the germline V gene (reference sequence). The CDR3 loop spans 15 amino acids. J lost 3 bases, V lost 3 bases, and 4 bases had no gene match. The CDR3 coding sequence is TGTGCCAGCAGTTTGGACAGGTTGGACACCGGGGAGCTGTTTTTT. The encoded protein is CASSLDRLDTGELFF.

The rearrangement joins TRBV6-1 to TRBJ1-5; D is unclear. The CDR3 spans 13 residues. In germline, CDR1 is MNHNS, CDR2 SASEGT. The V end lost 5 bases, the J end lost 1 base, and 6 bases lay between the germline ends. CDR3 residues: CASSHRSNQPQHF. CDR3 sequence (DNA): TGTGCCAGCAGTCACAGAAGCAATCAGCCCCAGCATTTT.

The J gene is TRBJ2-1, the V gene TRBV7-9; D might be TRBD2 (5 bases). V lost 1 base and J 4 bases, leaving 11 bases between the germline ends. CDR1 and CDR2 (germline): SEHNR, FQNEAQ (reference sequence). The length of the CDR3 is 15 residues. This CDR3 reads CASSLVGGRYNEQFF. The DNA for the CDR3 is TGTGCCAGCAGCTTAGTCGGAGGCCGGTACAATGAGCAGTTCTTC.

By sample fraction, this clonotype is large. This chain connects TRBV6-2 or TRBV6-3 to TRBJ2-7, with TRBD2 matching over 13 bases. Germline V gives CDR1 MNHEY, CDR2 SVGEGT. This CDR3 has 15 residues. Germline trimming cut 6 bases from V and 3 bases from J; bases unmatched to any gene: 5. The CDR3 nucleotides are TGTGCCAGCAGCCTGGGACTAGCGGGATTCTACGAGCAGTACTTC. Translation gives CASSLGLAGFYEQYF.

The chain joins TRBV30 to TRBJ1-2; D is undetermined. This CDR3 contains 11 residues. Trimming pared 0 bases from V and 7 bases from J, leaving 6 bases between. CDR1 and CDR2 (germline): GTSNPN, SVGIG (reference sequence). CDR3 loop: CAWSVQVGYTF. CDR3 in DNA: TGTGCCTGGAGTGTACAAGTTGGCTACACCTTC.

This chain joins TRBV20-1 and TRBJ1-3, with TRBD1 matching 8 bases. This CDR3 is built from 13 residues. Trimming took 8 bases from V and 2 from J; bases not matched to a gene: 5. CDR1 and CDR2 from the germline V gene are DFQATT and SNEGSKA (reference sequence). Here the CDR3 reads CSTKTGAGNTIYF. The CDR3 DNA follows: TGCAGTACGAAGACAGGGGCTGGAAACACCATATATTTT.

This clonotype has just a few counts. V and J are TRBV20-1 and TRBJ1-6; 7 bases fit TRBD1. The J segment lost 7 bases and the V segment lost 4 bases, leaving 4 bases of the junction unmatched. The V gene's germline CDR1 is DFQATT and CDR2 SNEGSKA (reference sequence). This CDR3 is built from 13 residues. The CDR3 protein is CSATDRNNSPLHF. The CDR3 DNA reads TGCAGTGCTACGGACAGGAACAATTCACCCCTCCACTTT.

The chain recombines TRBV27 with TRBJ1-2; D might be TRBD1 (5 bases). This CDR3 comprises 17 residues. Per germline, CDR1 MNHEY and CDR2 SMNVEV (reference sequence). Trimming stripped 1 base from V and 3 bases from J, with 18 bases between. The CDR3 nucleotides read TGTGCCAGCAGTTTATTTCCAGGGCCAGACGTCCACTATGGCTACACCTTC. This sequence encodes CASSLFPGPDVHYGYTF.

This clonotype came up once. This chain uses TRBV21-1 with TRBJ1-5; the DNA was not compared with TRBD1, the D call given in the table. TRBV21-1 is classified as a pseudogene. The CDR3 length is 19 residues. The CDR3, as DNA: TGTGCCAGCAGCAAAGGCCTCCCCGGGACGGCCCAGGGGAATCAGCCCCAGCATTTT. This translates into CASSKGLPGTAQGNQPQHF.

This clonotype showed up just a few times. The V call is TRBV24-1, the J call TRBJ1-2; D is uncertain. Trimming removed 3 bases from V and 8 bases from J, with 15 bases in between. In germline, CDR1 is KGHDR, CDR2 SFDVKD. The CDR3 is 14 residues long. CDR3 coding DNA: TGTGCCACCAGTGATCCAAGGACCGTCGTGGGCTACACCTTC. This sequence encodes CATSDPRTVVGYTF.